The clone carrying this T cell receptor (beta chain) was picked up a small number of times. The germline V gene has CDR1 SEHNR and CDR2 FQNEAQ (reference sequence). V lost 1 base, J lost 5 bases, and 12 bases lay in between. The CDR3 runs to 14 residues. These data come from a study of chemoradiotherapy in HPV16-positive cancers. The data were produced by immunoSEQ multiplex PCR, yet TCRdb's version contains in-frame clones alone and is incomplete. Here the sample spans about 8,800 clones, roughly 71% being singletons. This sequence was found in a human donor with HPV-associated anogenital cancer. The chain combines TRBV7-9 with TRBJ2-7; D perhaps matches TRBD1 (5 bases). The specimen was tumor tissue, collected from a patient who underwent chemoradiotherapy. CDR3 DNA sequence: TGTGCCAGCAGCTTAGAGGCCAGGGTCGACGAGCAGTACTTC. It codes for CASSLEARVDEQYF.